These 32 T cell receptor beta chains were all obtained from the same sample, sequenced in a study of shared clonotypes between healthy human individuals (dated by TCRdb to about 2020). Libraries were made using the immunoSEQ multiplex PCR assay. The table comes from immuneACCESS by way of TCRdb, which keeps in-frame sequences with V and J called. Part of the clones is missing from these tables; in studies checked, under half for an unresolved V gene and the rest for unknown reasons. The table for this sample lists 190,000 or so clones; roughly 70% of them were counted only once. 10% of the sample lies in the top ten. The sequenced sample consisted of memory CD4+ T cells sorted from blood. Explained via the paper, the cell subset or site label denotes: CD45RA-negative fraction. These TCRs come from a man younger than 40 in good health.

CDR3 nucleotides: TGTGCCAGCCGCCGTTCGTCGGGGCAAGAGACCCAGTACTTC. Protein product: CASRRSSGQETQYF. The gene calls are TRBV7-9 and TRBJ2-5, with D possibly TRBD2 on 5 matching bases. Germline V gives CDR1 SEHNR, CDR2 FQNEAQ (reference sequence). The length of the CDR3 is 14 residues. V dropped 8 bases and J dropped 2 bases, with 15 bases sitting between them.

The J gene is TRBJ2-1, the V gene TRBV11-3; 7 bases are a match to TRBD1. There are 13 residues in the CDR3. V was clipped by 4 bases and J by 5 bases; unmatched bases: 2. The germline V gene encodes CDR1 SGHNT and CDR2 YENEEA. In DNA form, the CDR3 reads TGTGCCAGCAGCTCAGGGGGAGACAATGAGCAGTTCTTC. It encodes CASSSGGDNEQFF.

This clone was detected only a few times. The chain combines TRBV5-1 with TRBJ1-2; TRBD1 agrees at 8 bases. Germline V gene lookup returns CDR1 SGHRS and CDR2 YFSETQ. The CDR3 has 17 residues. The V and J ends lost 5 bases and 7 bases, in that order; junction bases with no gene match: 19. The CDR3 coding sequence is TGCGCCAGCAGTAGTGAGGGACAGGTGGAACTCGGGGCTGGCTACACCTTC. It codes for CASSSEGQVELGAGYTF.

This clone was counted only a few times. The J gene is TRBJ1-2, the V gene TRBV2; D gene uncertain. Trimming cost V 4 bases and J 2 bases, with 8 bases left between them. The germline CDR1 and CDR2 sequences are SNHLY and FYNNEI. This CDR3 contains 13 residues. In nucleotides, the CDR3 is TGTGCCAGCAGTGTAGCAGAGAACTATGGCTACACCTTC. It translates to CASSVAENYGYTF.

The chain has TRBV27 and TRBJ2-7, with TRBD2 identical over 8 bases. The CDR3 totals 17 residues. Germline V CDR1 and CDR2: MNHEY, SMNVEV (reference sequence). Trimming at V came to 5 bases and at J to 2 bases, leaving 14 bases not matched to a gene. The CDR3 nucleotides are TGTGCCAGCAGTCCCATTAGGACTAGCTTGCGTCCCTACGAGCAGTACTTC. It codes for CASSPIRTSLRPYEQYF.

The chain joins TRBV9 to TRBJ2-5; D gene uncertain. This CDR3 is built from 12 residues. Germline V gene data show CDR1 as SGDLS and CDR2 as YYNGEE. The ends were cut back, 3 bases at V and 8 bases at J, with 11 bases in the middle. CDR3 sequence: CASSGNWGTQYF. In DNA, the CDR3 is TGTGCCAGCAGCGGGAACTGGGGAACCCAGTACTTC.

This clone was detected only a few times. The CDR3 DNA sequence: TGTGCCAGCAGCTTTGGGGCGCAGGCCAGGGAGACCCAGTACTTC. This translates into CASSFGAQARETQYF. V and J are TRBV7-9 and TRBJ2-5, with D tentatively TRBD1 (5 bases). With 3 bases removed from V and 5 bases from J, the gap between germline ends came to 16 bases. Germline values: CDR1 SEHNR, CDR2 FQNEAQ (reference sequence). This CDR3 spans 15 amino acids.

The genes are TRBV6-1 and TRBJ2-5, with 9 bases fitting TRBD1. The germline V gene encodes CDR1 MNHNS and CDR2 SASEGT. The CDR3 extends over 15 amino acids. V was clipped by 4 bases and J by 1 base; unmatched bases: 4. The DNA for the CDR3 is TGTGCCAGCAGTGTCCGGGACAGGGCCCAAGAGACCCAGTACTTC. Its protein is CASSVRDRAQETQYF.

The chain recombines TRBV6-1 with TRBJ1-5, with D possibly being TRBD1 (6 bases). The length of the CDR3 is 15 residues. Germline V gene lookup returns CDR1 MNHNS and CDR2 SASEGT. V lost 6 bases to trimming and J lost 0 bases, with 12 bases between them. The CDR3 loop is CASRVDSTSNQPQHF. CDR3 sequence (DNA): TGTGCCAGCAGGGTGGACAGTACTAGCAATCAGCCCCAGCATTTT.

J is TRBJ2-3 and V is TRBV6-5; either TRBD1 or TRBD2 may supply D (5 bases each). The CDR3 extends over 15 amino acids. Between the trimmed V and J ends, which lost 6 bases and 0 bases, there was a span of 13 bases. Germline V CDR1 and CDR2: MNHEY, SVGAGI. The CDR3 protein is CASRLGVTSTDTQYF. The CDR3 DNA reads TGTGCCAGCAGGTTGGGGGTCACTAGCACAGATACGCAGTATTTT.

The gene calls are TRBV5-4 and TRBJ2-1; the match to TRBD2 covers 11 bases. The junction had 3 bases not matched to a gene; V was cut back by 1 base and J by 6 bases. Germline CDR1 is SGHNT and CDR2 is YYREEE (reference sequence). The CDR3 sequence is 15 residues long. The CDR3 here is CASSLRLAGGNEQFF. CDR3 nucleotides: TGTGCCAGCAGCTTGCGGCTAGCGGGAGGCAATGAGCAGTTCTTC.

The J gene is TRBJ2-1, the V gene TRBV9; D is possibly TRBD2 (6 bases). There are 18 residues in the CDR3. Germline CDR1 reads SGDLS; CDR2 reads YYNGEE. Trimming shortened V by 4 bases and J by 6 bases, and 26 bases separated the two germline ends. CDR3 protein: CASSLRDWKGTAGNEQFF. DNA for the CDR3: TGTGCCAGCAGCCTCCGGGACTGGAAAGGAACCGCCGGCAATGAGCAGTTCTTC.

The chain combines TRBV29-1 with TRBJ1-4, with D maybe TRBD1 (6 bases). The length of the CDR3 is 13 residues. CDR1 SQVTM and CDR2 ANQGSEA come from the germline V gene. V lost 7 bases and J lost 4, with 13 bases in between. Here the CDR3 reads CSASTGINEKLFF. In DNA, the CDR3 is TGCAGCGCTTCCACAGGGATTAATGAAAAACTGTTTTTT.

The chain couples TRBV29-1 to TRBJ2-7, with 9 bases lining up with TRBD1. Trimming took 7 bases from V and 1 from J; bases not matched to a gene: 8. Looked up from germline, CDR1 is SQVTM and CDR2 is ANQGSEA. This CDR3 comprises 14 residues. The DNA of the CDR3 is TGCAGCGCCACCACAGGGGGCAAGTCCTACGAGCAGTACTTC. Translating gives CSATTGGKSYEQYF.

V gene TRBV7-9 combines with J gene TRBJ2-7, with D perhaps matching TRBD2 (5 bases). This CDR3 spans 15 amino acids. V lost 1 base and J 0 bases, leaving 10 bases between the germline ends. CDR1 and CDR2 from the germline V gene are SEHNR and FQNEAQ (reference sequence). The CDR3 protein is CASSLGERNSYEQYF. Written as DNA, the CDR3 is TGTGCCAGCAGCTTAGGGGAGCGGAACTCCTACGAGCAGTACTTC.

At least ten counts were recorded for this clone. At the DNA level, this CDR3 is encoded by other sequences in the same sample as well. The chain employs TRBV20-1 and TRBJ2-3, with unresolved D. The CDR3 has 11 amino acids. V lost 2 bases to trimming and J lost 4 bases, with 4 bases between them. CDR1 is DFQATT, CDR2 SNEGSKA, per germline (reference sequence). CDR3 sequence: CSARFPDTQYF. The CDR3, as DNA: TGCAGTGCTAGATTCCCAGATACGCAGTATTTT.

The rearrangement links TRBV9 to TRBJ2-7; TRBD2 matches at 11 bases. Trimming at V came to 4 bases and at J to 0 bases, leaving 6 bases not matched to a gene. The CDR3 is made up of 16 amino acids. Germline V gene lookup returns CDR1 SGDLS and CDR2 YYNGEE. The CDR3 sequence is CASSPRLAGISYEQYF. The CDR3 nucleotides read TGTGCCAGCAGCCCTAGACTAGCGGGGATCTCCTACGAGCAGTACTTC.

The V call is TRBV6-1, the J call TRBJ1-4; D not resolved. CDR3 length equals 12 residues. The germline V gene has CDR1 MNHNS and CDR2 SASEGT. Trimming removed 8 bases at V and 1 base at J, with 5 bases between. The CDR3 region is CASARTNEKLFF. The CDR3 DNA reads as TGTGCCAGCGCCAGAACTAATGAAAAACTGTTTTTT.

Notes on this clone: At one of its ends the junction is not consistent with the germline gene, which may arise from a read error. This CDR3 is CASSYSGANVLTF. The CDR3 nucleotides read TGTGCCAGCAGCTACTCTGGGGCCAACGTCCTGACTTTC. This chain links TRBV6-6 with TRBJ2-6; D gene ambiguous. The germline V gene has CDR1 MNHNY and CDR2 SVGAGI (reference sequence). This CDR3 region has 13 residues.

The chain employs TRBV9 and TRBJ2-5; 11 nucleotides match TRBD2. This CDR3 is 15 amino acids long. CDR1 is SGDLS, CDR2 YYNGEE, per germline. V was pared by 0 bases and J by 4 bases, with 2 bases of the junction left unmatched. CDR3: CASSVGLAGGETQYF. CDR3 coding DNA: TGTGCCAGCAGCGTAGGGCTAGCGGGAGGAGAGACCCAGTACTTC. The entire variable domain, with the rest obtained from reference TRBV9 and TRBJ2-5, is as follows: DSGVTQTPKHLITATGQRVTLRCSPRSGDLSVYWYQQSLDQGLQFLIQYYNGEERAKGNILERFSAQQFPDLHSELNLSSLELGDSALYFCASSVGLAGGETQYFGPGTRLLVL.

The V and J genes are TRBV6-4 and TRBJ2-2, with D perhaps matching TRBD1 (5 bases). V lost 6 bases to trimming and J lost 1 base, with 9 bases between them. The CDR3 is made up of 14 amino acids. Per germline, CDR1 MRHNA and CDR2 SNTAGT. CDR3 coding DNA: TGTGCCAGCAGCCGACAGAGGAACACCGGGGAGCTGTTTTTT. Amino acid sequence: CASSRQRNTGELFF.

This chain links TRBV6-1 with TRBJ2-7, with D perhaps matching TRBD2 (5 bases). V was cut by 4 bases and J by 2 bases, with 18 bases left in between. The V gene's germline CDR1 is MNHNS and CDR2 SASEGT. This CDR3 spans 16 amino acids. CDR3 in amino acids: CASSAVDSPGTYEQYF. CDR3 bases: TGTGCCAGCAGTGCGGTTGACTCCCCGGGGACCTACGAGCAGTACTTC.

The chain recombines TRBV5-4 with TRBJ2-5, with TRBD1 matching over 7 bases. The CDR3 covers 13 residues. V was clipped by 4 bases and J by 8 bases; unmatched bases: 8. Germline assignment: CDR1 SGHNT and CDR2 YYREEE (reference sequence). The CDR3 DNA reads as TGTGCCAGCAGCCGTACAGGGGAGATTACCCAGTACTTC. Residues: CASSRTGEITQYF.

J is TRBJ2-7 and V is TRBV19; 8 bases align to TRBD2. The CDR3 extends over 14 amino acids. CDR1 is LNHDA and CDR2 is SQIVND in the germline V gene (reference sequence). The V and J ends lost 3 bases and 0 bases, in that order; junction bases with no gene match: 1. DNA of the CDR3: TGTGCCAGTAGTATCGGGACTAGCTCCTACGAGCAGTACTTC. Translating it yields CASSIGTSSYEQYF.

The V call is TRBV4-3, the J call TRBJ2-7; a possible D gene is TRBD1 (6 bases). Germline V lookup: CDR1 LGHNA, CDR2 YSLEER. Trimming removed 2 bases at V and 0 bases at J, with 11 bases between. The CDR3 length is 15 residues. This CDR3 reads CASSQFPGDSYEQYF. The CDR3 region has the DNA TGCGCCAGCAGCCAATTCCCAGGGGACTCCTACGAGCAGTACTTC.

CDR3 sequence: CASSLQRRWNEKLFF. As DNA, the CDR3 is TGTGCCAGCAGCCTTCAGCGGAGGTGGAATGAAAAACTGTTTTTT. The rearrangement uses TRBV14 and TRBJ1-4; D unresolved. The CDR3 has 15 residues. Germline values: CDR1 SGHDN, CDR2 FVKESK. The V and J ends lost 4 bases and 5 bases respectively, with 14 bases between them.

The V call is TRBV6-6, the J call TRBJ2-1; 8 nucleotides agree with TRBD1. The CDR3 has 14 amino acids. J lost 6 bases, V lost 8 bases, and 9 bases had no gene match. Germline CDR1 is MNHNY and CDR2 is SVGAGI (reference sequence). The CDR3 DNA reads as TGTGCCAGCGGGTCCAGGGGGCTAACCAATGAGCAGTTCTTC. This encodes CASGSRGLTNEQFF.

This CDR3 reads CASGQNLANTGELFF. The CDR3 bases are TGTGCCAGTGGACAGAACCTCGCGAACACCGGGGAGCTGTTTTTT. The chain has TRBV7-9 and TRBJ2-2; D may be TRBD1 (6 bases). Trimming shortened V by 9 bases and J by 0 bases, and 14 bases separated the two germline ends. Looked up from germline, CDR1 is SEHNR and CDR2 is FQNEAQ (reference sequence). The CDR3 extends over 15 amino acids.

The V gene is TRBV6-5, the J gene TRBJ2-5; weak D call: TRBD2 (5 bases). The CDR3 is 15 residues long. Germline CDR1 MNHEY, CDR2 SVGAGI. The ends were cut back, 6 bases at V and 4 bases at J, with 18 bases in the middle. This CDR3 is CASSPGVRGRETQYF. DNA for the CDR3: TGTGCCAGCAGCCCCGGGGTCAGAGGGCGAGAGACCCAGTACTTC.

The CDR3 nucleotides read TGCGCCAGCAGCTTGGAACAGGGGGCAGGGTACGAGCAGTACTTC. Its protein product is CASSLEQGAGYEQYF. This chain joins TRBV5-1 and TRBJ2-7, with TRBD1 matching over 9 bases. V was pared by 0 bases and J by 4 bases, with 5 bases of the junction left unmatched. The CDR3 runs 15 residues. The germline V gene encodes CDR1 SGHRS and CDR2 YFSETQ.

The chain is built from TRBV5-4 and TRBJ2-1; D is possibly TRBD2 (6 bases). The CDR3 covers 17 residues. Trimming stripped 4 bases from V and 5 bases from J, with 22 bases between. Germline assignment: CDR1 SGHNT and CDR2 YYREEE (reference sequence). The CDR3 DNA reads as TGTGCCAGCAGCCGAAACTCGGGGGACCCGAGACACAATGAGCAGTTCTTC. Protein product: CASSRNSGDPRHNEQFF.

The rearrangement uses TRBV2 and TRBJ2-7, with 11 bases aligning to TRBD1. V shed 6 bases, J shed 5 bases, and the junction held 6 bases outside the gene matches. The CDR3 is 14 amino acids. The V gene's germline CDR1 is SNHLY and CDR2 FYNNEI. This CDR3 is CASSMDRGLHEQYF. In DNA form, the CDR3 reads TGTGCCAGCAGCATGGACAGGGGGCTACACGAGCAGTACTTC. Drawing the rest from reference TRBV2 and TRBJ2-7, the complete variable domain is EPEVTQTPSHQVTQMGQEVILRCVPISNHLYFYWYRQILGQKVEFLVSFYNNEISEKSEIFDDQFSVERPDGSNFTLKIRSTKLEDSAMYFCASSMDRGLHEQYFGPGTRLTVT.